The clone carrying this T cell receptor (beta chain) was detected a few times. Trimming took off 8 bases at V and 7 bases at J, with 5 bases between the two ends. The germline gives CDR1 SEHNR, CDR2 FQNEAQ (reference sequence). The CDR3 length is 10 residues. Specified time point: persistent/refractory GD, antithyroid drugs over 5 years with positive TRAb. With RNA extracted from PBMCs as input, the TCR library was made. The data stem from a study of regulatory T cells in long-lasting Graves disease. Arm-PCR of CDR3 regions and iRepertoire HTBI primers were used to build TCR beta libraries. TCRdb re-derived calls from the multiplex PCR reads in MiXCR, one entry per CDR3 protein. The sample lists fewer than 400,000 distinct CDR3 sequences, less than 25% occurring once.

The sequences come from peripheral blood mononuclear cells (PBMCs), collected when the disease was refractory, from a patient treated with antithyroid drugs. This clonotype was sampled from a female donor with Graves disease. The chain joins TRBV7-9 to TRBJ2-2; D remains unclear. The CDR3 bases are TGTGCCAGCGGGAACGGGGAGCTGTTTTTT. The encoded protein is CASGNGELFF.